Sequencing of this T cell receptor beta chain was carried out in a study of lymphopenia after photon versus proton radiotherapy. Comments on this clone: Antigen specificity is unknown.

The study, taken as a whole, reports: Post-nadir TCR diversity decline inversely tracked overall survival among those who died. Oligoclonal CD8+ Temra expansion after nadir drove photon patients' diversity drop. Only patients who died were analyzed for survival; proton advantage is unproven.

Method: immunoSEQ multiplex PCR; TCRdb's copy keeps in-frame clones and lacks some. The table lists about 7,300 clones, over 65% of them singletons. This TCR derives from a young man with gastric cancer. The input for sequencing was peripheral blood, taken from a patient treated with photon-based radiotherapy.

CDR3 in DNA: TGTGCCAGTAGTATAGCGGCAGGCACGTCCTACGAGCAGTACTTC. Its protein product is CASSIAAGTSYEQYF. The V gene is TRBV19, the J gene TRBJ2-7; no reliable D call. Trimming left V 1 base short and J 1 base short, with 11 bases between. The CDR3 totals 15 residues. Germline V gene sequence: CDR1 LNHDA, CDR2 SQIVND (reference sequence).